This TCR beta chain was identified during a study of B cell selection in AIRE deficiency. Germline CDR1 and CDR2: SGHRS and YFSETQ. The CDR3 runs 12 residues. V gave up 2 bases and J gave up 6 bases, with 8 bases separating them. Regulatory T cells were sorted as CD4+CD25hiCD127low/negative cells. The data were produced by immunoSEQ multiplex PCR, yet TCRdb's version contains in-frame clones alone and is incomplete. The table lists 28,000 or so clones, roughly 90% of them singletons. V and J are TRBV5-1 and TRBJ1-2; D is unclear. Sequencing used CD4+CD25+ Tregs sorted from PBMCs. The TCR originated in a human donor in good health. CDR3 sequence reads: CASSFFGDGYTF. CDR3 nucleotides: TGCGCCAGCAGCTTCTTTGGAGATGGCTACACCTTC.